The T cell receptor (beta chain) described here comes from a study of T cell responses to AZD1222 COVID-19 vaccine. Repertoires were generated with immunoSEQ multiplex PCR, while TCRdb's copy carries only in-frame clones and drops some. The sample has about 120,000 clones, roughly 92% seen once; the top ten hold about 1.6%. This specimen consisted of peripheral blood, obtained 28 days after the second AZD1222 dose. The source of this sequence is an adult who received the AZD1222 COVID-19 vaccine.

CDR3 sequence (DNA): TGTGCCAGCATACGGGGCATGAACACTGAAGCTTTCTTT. Protein sequence: CASIRGMNTEAFF. The chain combines TRBV6-1 with TRBJ1-1; D perhaps matches TRBD1 (5 bases). Germline V gives CDR1 MNHNS, CDR2 SASEGT. The CDR3 covers 13 residues. The ends were cut back, 7 bases at V and 0 bases at J, with 9 bases in the middle.